This passage covers 27 T cell receptor beta chains from one sample sequenced in a study of a mutant IDH1 vaccine in newly diagnosed glioma. The antigens of these receptors remain unknown. TCRdb's copy holds only in-frame clones and misses some; the assay was immunoSEQ multiplex PCR. The data hold more than 20,000 clones, with 70% to 80% observed a single time. The time point here: week 11, during vaccination. Doses comprised 300 ug of mutant IDH1 20-mer peptide each, plus topical imiquimod. Here the sequenced sample was PBMCs, taken from a glioma patient whose treatment included an IDH1 peptide vaccine. These receptor sequences come from a man aged 35 to 55 with glioma.

This sequence joins TRBV5-1 and TRBJ2-1; 10 nucleotides agree with TRBD2. With 0 bases clipped from V and 10 bases from J, the junction kept 4 bases outside the gene matches. Germline loops: CDR1 SGHRS, CDR2 YFSETQ. The CDR3 extends over 14 amino acids. Here the CDR3 reads CASSLEASGSEQFF. Here the CDR3 DNA reads TGCGCCAGCAGCTTGGAAGCTAGCGGGAGCGAGCAGTTCTTC.

This chain uses TRBV19 with TRBJ2-1; 10 bases agree with TRBD2. Trimming removed 7 bases from V and 6 bases from J; junction bases left unmatched: 6. The CDR3 runs to 14 residues. Germline CDR1 LNHDA, CDR2 SQIVND (reference sequence). The chain's CDR3 is CASKKREGGNEQFF. As DNA, the CDR3 is TGTGCCAGTAAGAAGCGGGAGGGTGGCAATGAGCAGTTCTTC. The full variable domain, rest sourced from reference TRBV19 and TRBJ2-1, is DGGITQSPKYLFRKEGQNVTLSCEQNLNHDAMYWYRQDPGQGLRLIYYSQIVNDFQKGDIAEGYSVSREKKESFPLTVTSAQKNPTAFYLCASKKREGGNEQFFGPGTRLTVL.

The rearrangement uses TRBV13 and TRBJ2-2; tentative D call: TRBD2 (6 bases). The V end lost 11 bases, the J end lost 3 bases, and 13 bases lay between the germline ends. The CDR3 runs to 13 residues. Germline V gene sequence: CDR1 PRHDT, CDR2 FYEKMQ (reference sequence). CDR3 amino acids: CAHRESHTGELFF. The CDR3 DNA is TGTGCCCACCGGGAGAGCCACACCGGGGAGCTGTTTTTT.

The chain recombines TRBV7-2 with TRBJ2-3, with D possibly matching TRBD1 (5 bases). Trimming left V 5 bases short and J 5 bases short, with 17 bases between. Germline V gene lookup returns CDR1 SGHTA and CDR2 FQGNSA. This CDR3 has 15 amino acids. The CDR3 bases are TGTGCCAGCAGCCCCCTAGGGGTGATAAAAGATACGCAGTATTTT. Its translation: CASSPLGVIKDTQYF.

This clone has only one observation. V and J are TRBV11-2 and TRBJ2-1; 12 bases are a match to TRBD2. The CDR3 covers 15 residues. Germline assignment: CDR1 SGHAT and CDR2 FQNNGV. V gave up 5 bases and J gave up 5 bases; unmatched junction bases: 4. In DNA form, the CDR3 reads TGTGCCAGCAGCCCACGACTAGCGGGGGACAATGAGCAGTTCTTC. This codes for CASSPRLAGDNEQFF. Combining the CDR3 with reference TRBV11-2 and TRBJ2-1 gives the whole variable domain EAGVAQSPRYKIIEKRQSVAFWCNPISGHATLYWYQQILGQGPKLLIQFQNNGVVDDSQLPKDRFSAERLKGVDSTLKIQPAKLEDSAVYLCASSPRLAGDNEQFFGPGTRLTVL.

The chain employs TRBV5-6 and TRBJ2-1; TRBD2 matches 11 bases. J was trimmed by 6 bases and V by 4 bases; bases with no gene match: 12. Germline values: CDR1 SGHDT, CDR2 YYEEEE. The CDR3 is 17 amino acids. In DNA form, the CDR3 reads TGTGCCAGCAGCCTGCTTGGTGGGACTAGCGGCTCCAATGAGCAGTTCTTC. Encoded protein: CASSLLGGTSGSNEQFF.

The chain carries TRBV6-5 and TRBJ1-3; no reliable D call. V was shortened by 10 bases and J by 0 bases, with 7 bases between the two germline ends. The germline V gene has CDR1 MNHEY and CDR2 SVGAGI. The CDR3 runs to 12 residues. The CDR3 loop is CATHSSGNTIYF. The CDR3 region has the DNA TGTGCCACCCATAGCTCTGGAAACACCATATATTTT.

A note on this clone: One end of the junction is discordant with germline, which a read error may explain. This chain joins TRBV5-6 and TRBJ1-2, with 9 bases aligning to TRBD1. The CDR3 covers 11 residues. Germline V gene data show CDR1 as SGHDT and CDR2 as YYEEEE. The CDR3: CASSRTGVTDF. In DNA, the CDR3 is TGTGCCAGCAGCCGGACAGGGGTCACAGACTTC.

The chain employs TRBV11-2 and TRBJ2-7; D uncertain. The V gene lost 3 bases and the J gene lost 0 bases, with 12 bases spanning the gap. CDR1 and CDR2 (germline): SGHAT, FQNNGV. The CDR3 consists of 15 residues. CDR3 loop: CASSFSSSSSYEQYV. In DNA, the CDR3 is TGTGCCAGCAGCTTTTCCTCATCCAGCTCCTACGAGCAGTACGTC.

The V call is TRBV6-5, the J call TRBJ1-1; 8 bases map to TRBD1. The length of the CDR3 is 14 residues. Germline lookup yields CDR1 MNHEY and CDR2 SVGAGI. With 6 bases clipped from V and 4 bases from J, the junction kept 7 bases outside the gene matches. The CDR3 is CASSPGTGVTEAFF. In DNA, the CDR3 is TGTGCCAGCAGCCCCGGGACAGGTGTCACTGAAGCTTTCTTT.

Only a few counts were recorded for this clone. This chain connects TRBV18 to TRBJ1-5, with 8 bases aligning to TRBD1. Trimming at V came to 6 bases and at J to 0 bases, leaving 7 bases not matched to a gene. This CDR3 region has 16 residues. Germline lookup yields CDR1 KGHSH and CDR2 LQKENI. CDR3 nucleotides: TGTGCCAGCTCTCAGGGGGCTTCTCTTAGCAATCAGCCCCAGCATTTT. The encoded protein is CASSQGASLSNQPQHF.

The chain has TRBV5-1 and TRBJ2-2, with 13 bases aligning to TRBD2. Germline trimming cut 5 bases from V and 4 bases from J; bases unmatched to any gene: 5. CDR1 and CDR2 from the germline V gene are SGHRS and YFSETQ. The CDR3 length is 16 residues. The CDR3 region is CASRPTSGRTTGELFF. The CDR3 DNA reads as TGCGCCAGCAGGCCGACTAGCGGGAGGACCACCGGGGAGCTGTTTTTT.

The chain is built from TRBV5-5 and TRBJ1-3, with a tentative D call TRBD1 (5 bases). Trimming took off 4 bases at V and 1 base at J, with 9 bases between the two ends. CDR1 and CDR2 (germline): SGHKS, YYEKEE (reference sequence). The CDR3 has 14 amino acids. The DNA of the CDR3 is TGTGCCAGCAGCCCGACAGTTTCTGGAAACACCATATATTTT. Translating gives CASSPTVSGNTIYF.

V usage is TRBV10-3 and J usage is TRBJ2-2; D unresolved. This CDR3 region has 17 residues. Trimming pared 0 bases from V and 1 base from J, leaving 12 bases between. Germline CDR1 ENHRY, CDR2 SYGVKD. This chain's CDR3 is CAISESNGDLNTGELFF. The CDR3 DNA follows: TGTGCCATCAGTGAGTCGAATGGGGATTTGAACACCGGGGAGCTGTTTTTT.

The gene calls are TRBV7-2 and TRBJ1-6; the match to TRBD1 covers 12 bases. Germline lookup yields CDR1 SGHTA and CDR2 FQGNSA. Trimming removed 5 bases from V and 7 bases from J; junction bases left unmatched: 12. The CDR3 is made up of 18 amino acids. The CDR3 region has the DNA TGTGCCAGCAGCCCGCGGGACAGGGGGCTGACGAGGAATTCACCCCTCCACTTT. It yields the protein CASSPRDRGLTRNSPLHF.

The rearrangement uses TRBV19 and TRBJ2-3; 8 positions match TRBD2. From germline, CDR1 is LNHDA and CDR2 SQIVND (reference sequence). Losses at the gene ends were 9 bases for V and 0 bases for J; bases not matched to a gene: 2. CDR3 length: 13 amino acids. The CDR3 DNA sequence: TGTGCCAGCGGGACTAGTAGCACAGATACGCAGTATTTT. It is translated as CASGTSSTDTQYF.

The chain carries TRBV19 and TRBJ2-1, with TRBD1 identical over 9 bases. From germline, CDR1 is LNHDA and CDR2 SQIVND (reference sequence). The ends lost 5 bases at V and 7 bases at J; junction bases unmatched: 9. This CDR3 contains 15 residues. The CDR3, as DNA: TGTGCCAGTAGTGCAGCCGGGACAGGGAATAATGAGCAGTTCTTC. This encodes CASSAAGTGNNEQFF.

The V gene is TRBV7-9, the J gene TRBJ2-3; unclear D gene. The germline V gene has CDR1 SEHNR and CDR2 FQNEAQ (reference sequence). The CDR3 loop spans 14 amino acids. V was trimmed by 1 base and J by 3 bases, leaving 8 bases between them. The chain's CDR3 is CASSLEDATDTQYF. CDR3 nucleotides: TGTGCCAGCAGCTTAGAGGACGCTACAGATACGCAGTATTTT.

V is TRBV7-7 and J is TRBJ2-1, with D hard to call. With 1 base removed from V and 4 bases from J, the gap between germline ends came to 11 bases. Germline CDR1 SSHAT, CDR2 FNYEAQ (reference sequence). The CDR3 runs 15 residues. The CDR3 sequence: CASSLGLDAYNEQFF. For the CDR3, the DNA is TGTGCCAGCAGCTTAGGGCTAGACGCGTACAATGAGCAGTTCTTC.

In this sample, this clone turned up a few times. The V gene is TRBV7-2, the J gene TRBJ1-1; possible D gene TRBD1, 6 bases. The CDR3 spans 14 residues. Between the trimmed V and J ends, which lost 4 bases and 5 bases, there was a span of 14 bases. Germline-derived CDR1 and CDR2 are SGHTA and FQGNSA. CDR3 nucleotides: TGTGCCAGCAGCTCCCAGGGAGGGGGAACTGAAGCTTTCTTT. It encodes CASSSQGGGTEAFF.

The chain employs TRBV27 and TRBJ2-1, with 9 bases fitting TRBD2. With V trimmed by 3 bases and J by 8 bases, 8 bases remained unmatched. Germline lookup yields CDR1 MNHEY and CDR2 SMNVEV (reference sequence). This CDR3 contains 15 residues. This CDR3 is CASSLASGKVDEQFF. The CDR3 bases are TGTGCCAGCAGTTTGGCTAGCGGGAAAGTGGATGAGCAGTTCTTC.

The table lists this clone with a few counts. The chain carries TRBV11-2 and TRBJ1-1, with D perhaps matching TRBD1 (6 bases). The CDR3 runs to 14 residues. The V gene's germline CDR1 is SGHAT and CDR2 FQNNGV. V lost 5 bases and J 6 bases, leaving 16 bases between the germline ends. CDR3 sequence reads: CASSHPTGWAEAFF. The DNA for the CDR3 is TGTGCCAGCAGCCATCCCACAGGGTGGGCTGAAGCTTTCTTT.

The CDR3 region has the DNA TGTGCCAGTCGGGGTCTAGCGGACTCCTACAATGAGCAGTTCTTC. Translation: CASRGLADSYNEQFF. The rearrangement joins TRBV19 to TRBJ2-1, with 7 bases matching TRBD2. V dropped 8 bases and J dropped 0; count of bases not matched to a gene: 7. The CDR3 runs to 15 residues. CDR1 and CDR2 from the germline V gene are LNHDA and SQIVND (reference sequence).

V gene TRBV7-2 combines with J gene TRBJ1-2, with TRBD1 identical over 8 bases. The trim removed 5 bases at V and 4 bases at J, leaving 9 bases unmatched. The CDR3 spans 15 residues. The germline V gene has CDR1 SGHTA and CDR2 FQGNSA. In DNA form, the CDR3 reads TGTGCCAGCAGCGCCCAGGGGGCAGCGGGCTATGGCTACACCTTC. Protein sequence: CASSAQGAAGYGYTF.

Written as DNA, the CDR3 is TGTGCCAGCAGCTTGGGAGGAGAATTAGAGACCCAGTACTTC. Translation gives CASSLGGELETQYF. The gene calls are TRBV5-4 and TRBJ2-5; D not certain. Germline V gene sequence: CDR1 SGHNT, CDR2 YYREEE (reference sequence). V was clipped by 0 bases and J by 4 bases, with 10 bases between them. This CDR3 has 14 amino acids.

The gene calls are TRBV5-1 and TRBJ2-1, with TRBD2 matching over 13 bases. The CDR3 covers 15 residues. J lost 7 bases, V lost 3 bases, and 4 bases had no gene match. CDR1 and CDR2 from the germline V gene are SGHRS and YFSETQ. CDR3 DNA: TGCGCCAGCAGCTCGACTAGCGGGAGGTGGAATGAGCAGTTCTTC. This translates into CASSSTSGRWNEQFF. Full variable domain (outside the CDR3, taken from reference TRBV5-1 and TRBJ2-1): KAGVTQTPRYLIKTRGQQVTLSCSPISGHRSVSWYQQTPGQGLQFLFEYFSETQRNKGNFPGRFSGRQFSNSRSEMNVSTLELGDSALYLCASSSTSGRWNEQFFGPGTRLTVL.

The chain recombines TRBV6-5 with TRBJ2-7, with TRBD2 matching over 8 bases. Trimming at V came to 10 bases and at J to 4 bases, leaving 12 bases not matched to a gene. The CDR3 spans 14 residues. CDR1 and CDR2 (germline): MNHEY, SVGAGI. The CDR3 sequence: CATSRLSGSYEQYF. The CDR3 nucleotides read TGTGCCACCTCCCGCTTAAGCGGGAGTTACGAGCAGTACTTC.